These 7 T cell receptor beta chains were all obtained from the same sample, sequenced in a study of CD8 T cells in Susac syndrome. Random hexamers were used to reverse transcribe the RNA input (0.5 to 1 ug). In TCRdb, the immunoSEQ multiplex PCR reads were re-called with MiXCR into one record per CDR3 protein. The sample consists of approximately 80,000 distinct CDR3 sequences, roughly 94% of them appearing once. Material for sequencing was CD8+ T cells from PBMCs. The receptors here all came from a human donor with Susac syndrome.

The rearrangement links TRBV28 to TRBJ2-7, with 8 bases aligning to TRBD2. The trim removed 4 bases at V and 2 bases at J, leaving 13 bases unmatched. The V gene's germline CDR1 is MDHEN and CDR2 SYDVKM. This CDR3 is 17 amino acids long. Here the CDR3 reads CASSSSLVAGGTYEQYF. CDR3 nucleotide sequence: TGTGCCAGCAGTTCATCGTTGGTGGCGGGGGGTACCTACGAGCAGTACTTC.

This chain links TRBV6-5 with TRBJ2-7; 7 bases align to TRBD1. V trimming: 5 bases; J trimming: 0 bases; junction bases outside the gene matches: 4. Germline CDR1 and CDR2: MNHEY and SVGAGI. This CDR3 region has 14 residues. The CDR3 DNA reads TGTGCCAGCAGTCTAGGACAGGCCTCCTACGAGCAGTACTTC. Its translation is CASSLGQASYEQYF.

CDR3 region: CASSPPEGDRTDTQYF. CDR3 nucleotides: TGTGCCAGCTCACCACCGGAAGGGGACAGAACAGATACGCAGTATTTT. The chain has TRBV18 and TRBJ2-3; TRBD1 matches at 7 bases. The CDR3 totals 16 residues. Looked up from germline, CDR1 is KGHSH and CDR2 is LQKENI. V trimming: 0 bases; J trimming: 3 bases; junction bases outside the gene matches: 6.

The gene calls are TRBV20-1 and TRBJ1-5; D gene ambiguous. CDR3 length equals 17 residues. V gave up 1 base and J gave up 3 bases, with 19 bases separating them. Germline V gene sequence: CDR1 DFQATT, CDR2 SNEGSKA (reference sequence). CDR3 nucleotides: TGCAGTGCTAGAGTTCGGGGAAGCCCCCCAATCAATCAGCCCCAGCATTTT. It translates to CSARVRGSPPINQPQHF.

The chain has TRBV5-1 and TRBJ2-5, with 8 positions matching TRBD1. With V trimmed by 0 bases and J by 4 bases, 8 bases remained unmatched. Germline-derived CDR1 and CDR2 are SGHRS and YFSETQ. The CDR3 totals 16 residues. The CDR3 loop reads CASSLGGLGQGETQYF. The CDR3 region has the DNA TGCGCCAGCAGCTTGGGGGGCCTCGGACAGGGAGAGACCCAGTACTTC.

The chain combines TRBV7-3 with TRBJ2-1, with 9 bases aligning to TRBD1. The CDR3 runs 14 residues. Germline V gives CDR1 SGHTA, CDR2 FQGTGA. V was pared by 2 bases and J by 8 bases, with 4 bases of the junction left unmatched. DNA for the CDR3: TGTGCCAGCAGCTTATGGGGACAGGGCTATGAGCAGTTCTTC. Protein: CASSLWGQGYEQFF.

This clonotype showed up just once. The chain is built from TRBV12-3 or TRBV12-4 and TRBJ1-2, with TRBD1 matching over 12 bases. This CDR3 has 14 residues. J gave up 8 bases and V 7 bases, and 8 bases lay outside the gene matches. The CDR3 region has the DNA TGTGCCAGCATCTCCGGGACAGGGGGCCTGGGCTACACCTTC. Protein product: CASISGTGGLGYTF.